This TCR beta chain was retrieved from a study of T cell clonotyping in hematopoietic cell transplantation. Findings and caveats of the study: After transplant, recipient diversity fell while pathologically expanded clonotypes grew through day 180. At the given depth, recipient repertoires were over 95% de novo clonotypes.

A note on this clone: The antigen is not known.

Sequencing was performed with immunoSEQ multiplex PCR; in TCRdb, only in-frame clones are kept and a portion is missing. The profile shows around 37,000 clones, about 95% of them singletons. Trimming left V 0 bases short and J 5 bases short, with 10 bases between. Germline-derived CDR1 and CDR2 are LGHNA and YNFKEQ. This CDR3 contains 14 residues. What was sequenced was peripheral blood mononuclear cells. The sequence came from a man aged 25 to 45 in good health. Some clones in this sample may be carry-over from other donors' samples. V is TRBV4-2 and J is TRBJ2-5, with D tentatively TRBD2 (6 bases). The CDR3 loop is CASSQEGGVETQYF. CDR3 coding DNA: TGTGCCAGCAGCCAAGAGGGGGGAGTGGAGACCCAGTACTTC.